Below are 28 T cell receptor beta chains sequenced from a single sample in a study of blood T cell repertoires in COVID-19 (TCRdb year 2020). The method was the immunoSEQ multiplex PCR assay. The immuneACCESS repertoire file appears here via TCRdb, limited to in-frame rearrangements. These files lack a portion of the clones; in checked studies, under half of the deficit traces to unresolved V genes, and the cause of the others is not known. Here the sample has over 400,000 clones; 86% occur a single time. Clones ranked in the top ten supply more than 1.4% of the sample. Sequences were obtained from peripheral blood. The receptor source for this set is a young woman with active or convalescent COVID-19.

This clone was observed a few times. The V call is TRBV4-1, the J call TRBJ2-7; maybe TRBD2 (6 bases). Germline V CDR1 and CDR2: MGHRA, YSYEKL. The CDR3 is made up of 15 amino acids. The V end was cut by 3 bases, the J end by 2 bases, with 14 bases between. For the CDR3, the DNA is TGCGCCAGCAGCCAGGACCTGGGACTTGCCTACGAGCAGTACTTC. Its translation: CASSQDLGLAYEQYF.

This clone was counted a single time. This chain joins TRBV15 and TRBJ1-2, with 9 bases identical to TRBD1. CDR1 and CDR2 (germline): LNHNV, YYDKDF (reference sequence). The CDR3 is 15 residues long. V lost 0 bases, J lost 2 bases, and 1 base stayed unmatched. The DNA of the CDR3 is TGTGCCACCAGCAGAGAGACAGGGGGGAACTATGGCTACACCTTC. This translates into CATSRETGGNYGYTF.

The J gene is TRBJ1-2, the V gene TRBV13, with D possibly TRBD1 on 6 matching bases. The V and J ends lost 3 bases and 5 bases respectively, with 13 bases between them. Germline CDR1 PRHDT, CDR2 FYEKMQ (reference sequence). This CDR3 is 14 amino acids long. The CDR3 protein is CASSLGRGQYGYTF. In DNA form, the CDR3 reads TGTGCCAGCAGCTTGGGCCGGGGACAATATGGCTACACCTTC.

This clone came up a few times. The chain carries TRBV7-2 and TRBJ1-5; 8 bases map to TRBD1. The CDR3 is 15 amino acids. Germline CDR1 SGHTA, CDR2 FQGNSA. Trimming at V came to 3 bases and at J to 0 bases, leaving 1 base not matched to a gene. The CDR3 coding sequence is TGTGCCAGCAGCTTTGACAGGGGTAGCAATCAGCCCCAGCATTTT. Protein sequence: CASSFDRGSNQPQHF.

The chain uses TRBV7-9 and TRBJ2-7, with D tentatively TRBD2 (6 bases). The germline V gene encodes CDR1 SEHNR and CDR2 FQNEAQ (reference sequence). This CDR3 contains 15 residues. V gave up 5 bases and J gave up 3 bases, with 17 bases separating them. The CDR3 protein is CASSRGSAVSYEQYF. CDR3 bases: TGTGCCAGCAGCCGGGGGTCTGCCGTGAGCTACGAGCAGTACTTC. The entire variable domain, with the rest obtained from reference TRBV7-9 and TRBJ2-7, is as follows: DTGVSQNPRHKITKRGQNVTFRCDPISEHNRLYWYRQTLGQGPEFLTYFQNEAQLEKSRLLSDRFSAERPKGSFSTLEIQRTEQGDSAMYLCASSRGSAVSYEQYFGPGTRLTVT.

The CDR3 spells CAISGDTRSYNEQFF. The DNA of the CDR3 is TGTGCCATCAGCGGGGACACTCGCTCCTACAATGAGCAGTTCTTC. The rearrangement links TRBV10-3 to TRBJ2-1; perhaps TRBD1 as D (6 bases). CDR1 ENHRY and CDR2 SYGVKD come from the germline V gene. The length of the CDR3 is 15 residues. V was cut by 6 bases and J by 0 bases, with 12 bases left in between.

This clone has just a few counts. The gene calls are TRBV10-3 and TRBJ1-1; D is uncertain. The V gene's germline CDR1 is ENHRY and CDR2 SYGVKD. V dropped 2 bases and J dropped 3 bases, with 7 bases sitting between them. The CDR3 is 13 amino acids. CDR3 amino acids: CAISENSYTEAFF. The CDR3 DNA follows: TGTGCCATCAGTGAGAACAGTTACACTGAAGCTTTCTTT.

This chain links TRBV2 with TRBJ1-5, with a weak D call TRBD1 (6 bases). Trimming took 6 bases from V and 9 from J, leaving 15 bases between them. CDR3 length: 13 amino acids. The germline V gene encodes CDR1 SNHLY and CDR2 FYNNEI. CDR3 bases: TGTGCCAGCAGGCCAACAGGGACCGGGCCCCAGCATTTT. Translating it yields CASRPTGTGPQHF.

The V call is TRBV7-9, the J call TRBJ2-1, with D perhaps matching TRBD2 (5 bases). The CDR3 contains 12 residues. V dropped 8 bases and J dropped 9 bases, with 14 bases sitting between them. Germline loops: CDR1 SEHNR, CDR2 FQNEAQ (reference sequence). CDR3 in amino acids: CASDYMLSEQFF. The CDR3 DNA reads TGTGCCAGCGACTACATGCTCTCTGAGCAGTTCTTC. Variable domain in full (rest from reference TRBV7-9 and TRBJ2-1): DTGVSQNPRHKITKRGQNVTFRCDPISEHNRLYWYRQTLGQGPEFLTYFQNEAQLEKSRLLSDRFSAERPKGSFSTLEIQRTEQGDSAMYLCASDYMLSEQFFGPGTRLTVL.

V is TRBV5-6 and J is TRBJ2-1; 10 bases match TRBD2. The trim removed 4 bases at V and 9 bases at J, leaving 16 bases unmatched. The CDR3 has 17 residues. Germline V gene lookup returns CDR1 SGHDT and CDR2 YYEEEE. Here the CDR3 reads CASSAVSASGSIVEQFF. For the CDR3, the DNA is TGTGCCAGCAGCGCGGTATCGGCTAGCGGGAGTATCGTTGAGCAGTTCTTC.

This chain connects TRBV5-1 to TRBJ2-1; the D gene is possibly TRBD2 (6 bases). This CDR3 region has 16 residues. V was cut by 3 bases and J by 0 bases, with 13 bases left in between. Germline lookup yields CDR1 SGHRS and CDR2 YFSETQ. The CDR3 sequence is CASSSNSGSSYNEQFF. The CDR3 DNA sequence: TGCGCCAGCAGCTCAAATAGCGGTAGCTCCTACAATGAGCAGTTCTTC.

The V and J genes are TRBV15 and TRBJ2-1; 7 nucleotides match TRBD2. The CDR3 is made up of 11 amino acids. Germline loops: CDR1 LNHNV, CDR2 YYDKDF (reference sequence). Germline trimming cut 8 bases from V and 9 bases from J; bases unmatched to any gene: 4. CDR3 nucleotides: TGTGCCACCTCGCGGGGGACTGAGCAGTTCTTC. It is translated as CATSRGTEQFF. Full variable domain (remainder filled in from reference TRBV15 and TRBJ2-1): DAMVIQNPRYQVTQFGKPVTLSCSQTLNHNVMYWYQQKSSQAPKLLFHYYDKDFNNEADTPDNFQSRRPNTSFCFLDIRSPGLGDTAMYLCATSRGTEQFFGPGTRLTVL.

The V gene is TRBV4-1, the J gene TRBJ1-4, with TRBD1 matching over 7 bases. The CDR3 is 17 amino acids. The V and J ends lost 1 base and 8 bases, in that order; junction bases with no gene match: 13. The V gene's germline CDR1 is MGHRA and CDR2 YSYEKL. The CDR3 loop reads CASSQVETGRYGEKLFF. CDR3 coding DNA: TGCGCCAGCAGCCAAGTGGAGACAGGGAGGTATGGGGAAAAACTGTTTTTT.

CDR3 loop: CAWATYRGPNEQYF. Written as DNA, the CDR3 is TGTGCCTGGGCAACCTACAGGGGGCCCAACGAGCAGTACTTC. V usage is TRBV30 and J usage is TRBJ2-7; 9 nucleotides agree with TRBD1. This CDR3 has 14 residues. Germline trimming cut 5 bases from V and 5 bases from J; bases unmatched to any gene: 10. CDR1 is GTSNPN, CDR2 SVGIG, per germline (reference sequence).

This chain links TRBV2 with TRBJ1-4; TRBD1 might be the D (5 bases). Trimming shortened V by 5 bases and J by 0 bases, and 7 bases separated the two germline ends. This CDR3 is 14 amino acids long. CDR1 and CDR2 from the germline V gene are SNHLY and FYNNEI. In nucleotides, the CDR3 is TGTGCCAGCAGTATACAGGCAACTAATGAAAAACTGTTTTTT. It specifies CASSIQATNEKLFF.

This clone was observed many times. The rearrangement joins TRBV19 to TRBJ1-2; 7 bases line up with TRBD1. CDR1 and CDR2 from the germline V gene are LNHDA and SQIVND (reference sequence). V lost 7 bases and J lost 6; bases outside the gene matches: 11. CDR3 size: 14 residues. The CDR3 DNA reads as TGTGCCAGTACCGAGGGGGCAAAAAGTAATGGCTACACCTTC. Translated: CASTEGAKSNGYTF.

V gene TRBV29-1 combines with J gene TRBJ2-3, with 8 bases matching TRBD1. This CDR3 contains 14 residues. V shed 3 bases and J 5 bases; nucleotides not matched to a gene: 7. The germline CDR1 and CDR2 sequences are SQVTM and ANQGSEA. For the CDR3, the DNA is TGCAGCGTTGATAGGGCAGGGGGCCTAGATACGCAGTATTTT. Translation gives CSVDRAGGLDTQYF.

This clone was detected only a few times. The rearrangement links TRBV5-5 to TRBJ1-1, with 8 bases aligning to TRBD1. The CDR3 loop spans 13 amino acids. Unmatched junction bases numbered 8, after V lost 5 bases and J lost 8 bases. Germline V gene sequence: CDR1 SGHKS, CDR2 YYEKEE (reference sequence). The CDR3 nucleotides read TGTGCCAGCAGTCTGGGAGGGGACAGGGAAGCTTTCTTT. Translated, it gives CASSLGGDREAFF.

V usage is TRBV14 and J usage is TRBJ1-1; D may be TRBD1 (6 bases). Trimming removed 2 bases at V and 6 bases at J, with 22 bases between. Germline lookup yields CDR1 SGHDN and CDR2 FVKESK. This CDR3 is 17 amino acids long. CDR3 DNA: TGTGCCAGCAGCCAACGGGGGGCTGACGCCGTCGGGTCTGAAGCTTTCTTT. This gives the protein CASSQRGADAVGSEAFF.

This chain links TRBV19 with TRBJ1-3; no clear D gene. The CDR3 length is 14 residues. Trimming left V 7 bases short and J 0 bases short, with 10 bases between. Germline V lookup: CDR1 LNHDA, CDR2 SQIVND (reference sequence). The DNA of the CDR3 is TGTGCCAGTAACCGAGGTATCTCTGGAAACACCATATATTTT. Translated, it gives CASNRGISGNTIYF.

The chain has TRBV27 and TRBJ1-2, with a weak D call TRBD1 (5 bases). The CDR3 totals 17 residues. The germline gives CDR1 MNHEY, CDR2 SMNVEV (reference sequence). V gave up 6 bases and J gave up 4 bases, with 24 bases separating them. The chain's CDR3 is CASSRTKPYDVSYGYTF. CDR3 nucleotide sequence: TGTGCCAGCAGCCGGACAAAGCCCTATGATGTAAGCTATGGCTACACCTTC.

The chain links TRBV2 to TRBJ2-7, with D tentatively TRBD1 (5 bases). The germline V gene encodes CDR1 SNHLY and CDR2 FYNNEI. CDR3 size: 15 residues. Trimming removed 1 base at V and 3 bases at J, with 13 bases between. CDR3 in amino acids: CASSEVLVQGYEQYF. Written as DNA, the CDR3 is TGTGCCAGCAGTGAAGTGTTAGTCCAGGGCTACGAGCAGTACTTC.

J is TRBJ1-4 and V is TRBV6-1; a possible D gene is TRBD1 (5 bases). Trimming shortened V by 1 base and J by 7 bases, and 13 bases separated the two germline ends. Germline CDR1 MNHNS, CDR2 SASEGT. The CDR3 covers 15 residues. In nucleotides, the CDR3 is TGTGCCAGCAGTGAAGGTGCGGGCGGGACTGAAAAACTGTTTTTT. This codes for CASSEGAGGTEKLFF.

The V gene is TRBV3-1 (or the pseudogene TRBV3-2), the J gene TRBJ2-5; TRBD2 agrees at 10 bases. The CDR3 is 17 amino acids. CDR1 and CDR2 (germline): LGHDT, YNNKEL (reference sequence). Trimming cost V 4 bases and J 5 bases; bases outside gene matches: 13. CDR3 bases: TGTGCCAGCAGCCTTACAAAAGTTAGCGGGAGGAGGGAGACCCAGTACTTC. Protein: CASSLTKVSGRRETQYF.

V usage is TRBV19 and J usage is TRBJ2-2; D ambiguous. CDR3 length equals 15 residues. The V end lost 2 bases, the J end lost 2 bases, and 9 bases lay between the germline ends. Germline lookup yields CDR1 LNHDA and CDR2 SQIVND (reference sequence). CDR3 in amino acids: CASSIWADNTGELFF. As DNA, the CDR3 is TGTGCCAGTAGTATATGGGCAGATAACACCGGGGAGCTGTTTTTT.

The chain uses TRBV19 and TRBJ2-7, with D unclear. The CDR3 totals 11 residues. CDR1 is LNHDA and CDR2 is SQIVND in the germline V gene (reference sequence). The germline V and J ends were trimmed by 10 bases and 13 bases, with 20 bases remaining between them. For the CDR3, the DNA is TGTGCCACCAGATACTCGACACGGCTTTACTTC. Its translation: CATRYSTRLYF.

The chain joins TRBV5-1 to TRBJ1-2, with TRBD1 as a possible D gene (6 bases). CDR1 SGHRS and CDR2 YFSETQ come from the germline V gene. The CDR3 contains 14 residues. Trimming shortened V by 0 bases and J by 6 bases, and 12 bases separated the two germline ends. The CDR3 sequence is CASSLVGGADGYTF. The CDR3 DNA reads TGCGCCAGCAGCTTGGTGGGGGGGGCCGATGGCTACACCTTC.

The J gene is TRBJ1-1, the V gene TRBV29-1; perhaps TRBD1 as D (6 bases). The CDR3 contains 14 residues. V lost 3 bases to trimming and J lost 0 bases, with 11 bases between them. Germline CDR1 reads SQVTM; CDR2 reads ANQGSEA. CDR3 bases: TGCAGCGTTGATCTAGGGGGAATGAACACTGAAGCTTTCTTT. This sequence encodes CSVDLGGMNTEAFF. Supplemented by reference TRBV29-1 and TRBJ1-1, the full variable domain reads SAVISQKPSRDICQRGTSLTIQCQVDSQVTMMFWYRQQPGQSLTLIATANQGSEATYESGFVIDKFPISRPNLTFSTLTVSNMSPEDSSIYLCSVDLGGMNTEAFFGQGTRLTVV.